This TCR beta chain was captured in a study of identical twins. TCRdb reprocessed the 5' RACE reads with MiXCR, giving one entry per CDR3 protein. This sample has more than 600,000 distinct CDR3 sequences, with about 18% found just once. V was shortened by 5 bases and J by 4 bases, with 3 bases between the two germline ends. CDR3 length equals 11 residues. The germline V gene has CDR1 SGHTA and CDR2 FQGNSA. The same sample was also used in a study of T cells expressing NK-cell markers. As reported in that work: Sorted CD3+CD56+NKG2C+, CD3+CD56+NKG2C- and CD3+CD56-NKG2C+ T-cell subsets were beta-chain profiled.

The V call is TRBV7-2, the J call TRBJ1-3; D is unresolved. The specimen sequenced was PBMCs. This TCR came from a young woman in good health. CDR3 amino acids: CASSRGNTIYF. The CDR3 DNA follows: TGTGCCAGCAGCCGAGGAAACACCATATATTTT.